This paragraph reports one T cell receptor (beta chain). The entry originates in a study of blood T cell repertoires in COVID-19. About the study: Italy, Spain and the United States were the sources of the convalescent and acute COVID-19 samples. From T cells, B-cell-depleted T cells, or PBMCs came the material, which was cDNA or gDNA.

Generated by immunoSEQ multiplex PCR, the TCRdb table keeps only in-frame clones and is missing some. There are over 20,000 clones in the sample; about 90% occur only once, and 15% to 20% lies in the top ten. Trimming took 3 bases from V and 7 from J, leaving 11 bases between them. CDR3 length: 13 residues. Germline values: CDR1 SGDLS, CDR2 YYNGEE. Material: peripheral blood. This TCR came from a man between 65 and 85 years old with acute or convalescent COVID-19. V is TRBV9 and J is TRBJ2-1; D remains unclear. In DNA form, the CDR3 reads TGTGCCAGCAGCGCTACGCTCGGGAATGAGCAGTTCTTC. This encodes CASSATLGNEQFF.